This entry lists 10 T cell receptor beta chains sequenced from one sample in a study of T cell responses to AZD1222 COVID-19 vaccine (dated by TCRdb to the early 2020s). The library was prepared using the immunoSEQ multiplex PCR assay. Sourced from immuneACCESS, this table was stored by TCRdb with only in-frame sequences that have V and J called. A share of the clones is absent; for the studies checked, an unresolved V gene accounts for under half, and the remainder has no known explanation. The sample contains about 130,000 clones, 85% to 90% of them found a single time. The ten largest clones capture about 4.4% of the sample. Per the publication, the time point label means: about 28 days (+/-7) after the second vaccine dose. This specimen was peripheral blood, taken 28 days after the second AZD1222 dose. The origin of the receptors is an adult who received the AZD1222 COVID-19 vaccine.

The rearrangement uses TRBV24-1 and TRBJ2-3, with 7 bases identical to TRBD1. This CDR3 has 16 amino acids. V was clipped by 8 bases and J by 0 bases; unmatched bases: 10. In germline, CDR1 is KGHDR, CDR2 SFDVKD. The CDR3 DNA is TGTGCCACCAATAAAGGGGGCGATTCTAGCACAGATACGCAGTATTTT. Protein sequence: CATNKGGDSSTDTQYF.

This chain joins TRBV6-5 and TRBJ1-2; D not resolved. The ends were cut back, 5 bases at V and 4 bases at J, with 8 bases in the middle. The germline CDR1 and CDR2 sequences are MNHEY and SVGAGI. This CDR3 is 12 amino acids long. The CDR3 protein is CASSQDRYGYTF. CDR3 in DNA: TGTGCCAGCAGTCAGGACCGCTATGGCTACACCTTC.

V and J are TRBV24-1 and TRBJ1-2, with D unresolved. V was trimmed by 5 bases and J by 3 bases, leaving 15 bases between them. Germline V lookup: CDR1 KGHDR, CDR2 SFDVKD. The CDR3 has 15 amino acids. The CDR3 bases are TGTGCCACCAGTGGAGCGGCGGGAGTCGACTATGGCTACACCTTC. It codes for CATSGAAGVDYGYTF.

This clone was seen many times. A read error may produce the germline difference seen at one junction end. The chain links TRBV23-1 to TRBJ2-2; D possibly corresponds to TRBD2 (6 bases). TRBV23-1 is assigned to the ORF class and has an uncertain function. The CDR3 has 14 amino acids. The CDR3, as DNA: TGCGCCCGCAGCACGGGAGCCAACACCGGGGAGCTGTTTTTT. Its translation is CARSTGANTGELFF.

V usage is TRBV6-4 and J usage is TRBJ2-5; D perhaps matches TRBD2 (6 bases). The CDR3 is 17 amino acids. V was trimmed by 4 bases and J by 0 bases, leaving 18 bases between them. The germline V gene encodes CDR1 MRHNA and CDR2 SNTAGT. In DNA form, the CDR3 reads TGTGCCAGCAGTGTGGCGTCTGGCGGGGCCTACCAAGAGACCCAGTACTTC. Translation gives CASSVASGGAYQETQYF.

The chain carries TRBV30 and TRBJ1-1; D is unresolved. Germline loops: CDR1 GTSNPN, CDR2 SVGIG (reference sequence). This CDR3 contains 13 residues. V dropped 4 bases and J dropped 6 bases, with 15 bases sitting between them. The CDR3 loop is CAWKITGMAEAFF. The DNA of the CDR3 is TGTGCCTGGAAGATCACTGGAATGGCTGAAGCTTTCTTT.

The CDR3 coding sequence is TGCGCCAGCAGCAAAAGCGGGGGCCTCACAGATACGCAGTATTTT. Translating gives CASSKSGGLTDTQYF. V gene TRBV5-1 combines with J gene TRBJ2-3, with TRBD2 identical over 8 bases. Looked up from germline, CDR1 is SGHRS and CDR2 is YFSETQ. The V and J ends lost 4 bases and 2 bases, in that order; junction bases with no gene match: 6. The CDR3 runs 15 residues. Full variable domain (outside the CDR3, taken from reference TRBV5-1 and TRBJ2-3): KAGVTQTPRYLIKTRGQQVTLSCSPISGHRSVSWYQQTPGQGLQFLFEYFSETQRNKGNFPGRFSGRQFSNSRSEMNVSTLELGDSALYLCASSKSGGLTDTQYFGPGTRLTVL.

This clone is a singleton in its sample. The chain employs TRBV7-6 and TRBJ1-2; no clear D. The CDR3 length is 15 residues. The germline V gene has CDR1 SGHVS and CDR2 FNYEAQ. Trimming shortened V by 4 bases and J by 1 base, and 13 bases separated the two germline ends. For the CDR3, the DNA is TGTGCCAGCAGCTCCCAAGGTTCTCTTAACTATGGCTACACCTTC. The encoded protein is CASSSQGSLNYGYTF.

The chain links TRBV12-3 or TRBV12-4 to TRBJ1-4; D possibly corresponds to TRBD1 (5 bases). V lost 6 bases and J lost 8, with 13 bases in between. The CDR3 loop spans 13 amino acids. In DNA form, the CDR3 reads TGTGCCAGCAGGGCGCAGGGTGGAGAAAAACTGTTTTTT. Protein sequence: CASRAQGGEKLFF.

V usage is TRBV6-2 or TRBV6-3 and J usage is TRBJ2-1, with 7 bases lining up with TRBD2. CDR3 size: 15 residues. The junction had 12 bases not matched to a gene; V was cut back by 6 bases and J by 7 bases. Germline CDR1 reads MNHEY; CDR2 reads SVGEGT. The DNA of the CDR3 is TGTGCCAGCAGCCAACCGGGGGGTACCGGGAATGAGCAGTTCTTC. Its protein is CASSQPGGTGNEQFF.